One sample yielded the 22 T cell receptor beta chains listed below, sequenced in a study of blood T cell repertoires in COVID-19. Clones were sequenced by immunoSEQ multiplex PCR, and TCRdb holds only the in-frame ones, with some missing. The sample contains about 210,000 clones, around four fifths of which appear only once. What was sequenced was peripheral blood. These receptors were obtained from a woman between 45 and 60 years old with acute or convalescent COVID-19.

The chain uses TRBV9 and TRBJ2-3; a possible D gene is TRBD2 (7 bases). Germline V gene sequence: CDR1 SGDLS, CDR2 YYNGEE. V was shortened by 5 bases and J by 4 bases, with 14 bases between the two germline ends. CDR3 length: 14 amino acids. Here the CDR3 DNA reads TGTGCCAGCAGTGGTACGGGGGGCGCAGATACGCAGTATTTT. Translation gives CASSGTGGADTQYF.

This chain joins TRBV30 and TRBJ2-1; TRBD2 aligns across 10 bases. Per the germline V gene, CDR1 is GTSNPN and CDR2 is SVGIG (reference sequence). The CDR3 runs 17 residues. The J segment lost 5 bases and the V segment lost 0 bases, leaving 10 bases of the junction unmatched. This chain's CDR3 is CAWSVGLIAGGDNEQFF. Written as DNA, the CDR3 is TGTGCCTGGAGTGTTGGGTTAATAGCGGGAGGAGACAATGAGCAGTTCTTC.

The V call is TRBV5-4, the J call TRBJ2-7, with TRBD1 matching 11 bases. CDR3 length: 15 residues. Germline CDR1 is SGHNT and CDR2 is YYREEE (reference sequence). V lost 4 bases, J lost 6 bases, and 9 bases stayed unmatched. This chain's CDR3 is CASSPAGTGGSEQYF. In DNA, the CDR3 is TGTGCCAGCAGCCCGGCGGGGACAGGGGGATCCGAGCAGTACTTC. Full variable domain (rest looked up from reference TRBV5-4 and TRBJ2-7): ETGVTQSPTHLIKTRGQQVTLRCSSQSGHNTVSWYQQALGQGPQFIFQYYREEENGRGNFPPRFSGLQFPNYSSELNVNALELDDSALYLCASSPAGTGGSEQYFGPGTRLTVT.

This clone was recorded once. V and J are TRBV19 and TRBJ2-7, with 13 nucleotides matching TRBD2. Germline loops: CDR1 LNHDA, CDR2 SQIVND (reference sequence). The CDR3 runs 17 residues. V gave up 5 bases and J gave up 1 base; unmatched junction bases: 8. CDR3 DNA sequence: TGTGCCAGTAGTCTCAGGACTAGCGGGAGTAAGTCCTACGAGCAGTACTTC. Its translation: CASSLRTSGSKSYEQYF.

The sample holds one count of this clone. The CDR3 region has the DNA TGTGCCAGCAGCGACCCCTGGGGGGGGCGAGATGGTAACATTCAGTACTTC. Residues: CASSDPWGGRDGNIQYF. This chain joins TRBV9 and TRBJ2-4, with D perhaps TRBD2 (7 bases). The CDR3 sequence is 17 residues long. V lost 3 bases, J lost 7 bases, and 23 bases lay in between. CDR1 and CDR2 (germline): SGDLS, YYNGEE.

CDR3 in DNA: TGTGCCAGCAGTGGACGGACGCAGGGGGCTAGGCAGCCCCAGCATTTT. It encodes CASSGRTQGARQPQHF. This chain links TRBV6-1 with TRBJ1-5; 8 bases agree with TRBD1. Losses at the gene ends were 4 bases for V and 7 bases for J; bases not matched to a gene: 12. Germline V gene lookup returns CDR1 MNHNS and CDR2 SASEGT. The CDR3 spans 16 residues.

The rearrangement uses TRBV6-5 and TRBJ2-1, with D possibly matching TRBD1 (6 bases). Germline loops: CDR1 MNHEY, CDR2 SVGAGI. CDR3 length: 15 amino acids. Trimming cost V 6 bases and J 1 base, with 13 bases left between them. CDR3 coding DNA: TGTGCCAGCAGCCCGAACGACAGGTCCTACAATGAGCAGTTCTTC. This gives the protein CASSPNDRSYNEQFF.

The gene calls are TRBV3-1 (or the pseudogene TRBV3-2) and TRBJ2-7; 9 bases are shared with TRBD2. V lost 0 bases to trimming and J lost 0 bases; unmatched junction nucleotides: 6. Germline V gene lookup returns CDR1 LGHDT and CDR2 YNNKEL (reference sequence). The CDR3 extends over 17 amino acids. The CDR3 protein is CASSQDLSSGSSYEQYF. Here the CDR3 DNA reads TGTGCCAGCAGCCAAGATCTTAGTAGCGGGAGCTCCTACGAGCAGTACTTC.

The chain is built from TRBV6-6 and TRBJ1-3; no firm D call. The germline CDR1 and CDR2 sequences are MNHNY and SVGAGI (reference sequence). Trimming removed 6 bases from V and 0 bases from J, with 9 bases in between. CDR3 size: 14 residues. The CDR3 DNA reads as TGTGCCAGCAGGCCGACTGACTCTGGAAACACCATATATTTT. The encoded protein is CASRPTDSGNTIYF.

The genes are TRBV7-3 and TRBJ2-2, with 14 bases aligning to TRBD2. The germline CDR1 and CDR2 sequences are SGHTA and FQGTGA. The trim removed 2 bases at V and 5 bases at J, leaving 10 bases unmatched. CDR3 length: 19 amino acids. CDR3 coding DNA: TGTGCCAGCAGCTTATTGGGACTAGCGGGAGCGATCGGGACCGGGGAGCTGTTTTTT. It codes for CASSLLGLAGAIGTGELFF.

V gene TRBV19 combines with J gene TRBJ2-1; TRBD1 agrees at 9 bases. This CDR3 has 17 residues. Per the germline V gene, CDR1 is LNHDA and CDR2 is SQIVND (reference sequence). The V and J ends lost 1 base and 7 bases, in that order; junction bases with no gene match: 11. The CDR3 loop reads CASSIGAGTGTKNEQFF. Here the CDR3 DNA reads TGTGCCAGTAGTATAGGGGCGGGGACAGGGACCAAGAATGAGCAGTTCTTC.

This chain connects TRBV12-2 to TRBJ2-1; TRBD2, the D gene given by the table, was not confirmed from the DNA. TRBV12-2 has pseudogene status. The CDR3 length is 19 residues. The CDR3 nucleotides read TGTGCAAGTCGCCCAGACATCGGGACTAGCGGGAGGGGGTACAATGAGCAGTTCTTC. Translated, it gives CASRPDIGTSGRGYNEQFF.

This chain joins TRBV28 and TRBJ1-5, with D maybe TRBD1 (5 bases). V shed 6 bases and J shed 4 bases, with 19 bases lying between them. Germline V gene data show CDR1 as MDHEN and CDR2 as SYDVKM. There are 16 residues in the CDR3. The CDR3 DNA reads TGTGCCAGCAGGCCTGCGGGGGGAATGGGTAATCAGCCCCAGCATTTT. It specifies CASRPAGGMGNQPQHF.

The chain employs TRBV4-2 and TRBJ1-1; a weak D match, TRBD1 (5 bases). The ends were cut back, 2 bases at V and 6 bases at J, with 16 bases in the middle. CDR3 length equals 15 residues. CDR1 is LGHNA, CDR2 YNFKEQ, per germline. In nucleotides, the CDR3 is TGTGCCAGCAGCCAATTTGAGACAGCGGGAGCTGAAGCTTTCTTT. Amino acid sequence: CASSQFETAGAEAFF.

The chain recombines TRBV30 with TRBJ1-1; D call uncertain. In germline, CDR1 is GTSNPN, CDR2 SVGIG (reference sequence). The length of the CDR3 is 13 residues. V was cut by 5 bases and J by 1 base, with 11 bases left in between. CDR3 DNA sequence: TGTGCCTGGGCCAGCCGGGGGAACACTGAAGCTTTCTTT. Protein product: CAWASRGNTEAFF.

The chain recombines TRBV7-2 with TRBJ2-3, with 10 nucleotides matching TRBD2. Germline loops: CDR1 SGHTA, CDR2 FQGNSA. V dropped 1 base and J dropped 6; count of bases not matched to a gene: 4. There are 15 residues in the CDR3. DNA for the CDR3: TGTGCCAGCAGCTTAGAAGCGGGAGGGCGGGATACGCAGTATTTT. Translating gives CASSLEAGGRDTQYF.

The chain combines TRBV7-2 with TRBJ1-2; D unresolved. The CDR3 has 14 amino acids. The germline V gene encodes CDR1 SGHTA and CDR2 FQGNSA. V lost 3 bases to trimming and J lost 2 bases, with 10 bases between them. The CDR3 DNA follows: TGTGCCAGCAGCTTCGAACCGGGGAACTATGGCTACACCTTC. This gives the protein CASSFEPGNYGYTF.

This clone was observed a handful of times. The V call is TRBV29-1, the J call TRBJ2-1, with 14 bases matching TRBD2. Germline V gene sequence: CDR1 SQVTM, CDR2 ANQGSEA. The V and J ends lost 4 bases and 6 bases, in that order; junction bases with no gene match: 20. This CDR3 is built from 20 residues. CDR3 coding DNA: TGCAGCGTTGGGGACAGTCTTATTCCTCAGACTAGCGGGAGGGCCAATGAGCAGTTCTTC. Translation: CSVGDSLIPQTSGRANEQFF.

The V gene is TRBV23-1, the J gene TRBJ2-7, with a tentative D call TRBD1 (5 bases). TRBV23-1 is noted as an ORF with a role that remains uncertain. Deletions cut 4 bases from V and 0 bases from J, with 10 bases between. The CDR3 extends over 14 amino acids. The CDR3 sequence: CASSRQGDSYEQYF. CDR3 nucleotide sequence: TGCGCCAGCAGTCGACAAGGGGACTCCTACGAGCAGTACTTC.

This chain connects TRBV5-1 to TRBJ2-1; 8 nucleotides match TRBD2. This CDR3 has 17 amino acids. Germline CDR1 and CDR2: SGHRS and YFSETQ. After removal of 1 base from V and 6 bases from J, the junction contained 12 bases not matched to a gene. This CDR3 is CASSLMFTGGPSNEQFF. CDR3 bases: TGCGCCAGCAGCTTGATGTTTACGGGAGGGCCCAGCAATGAGCAGTTCTTC.

This chain links TRBV24-1 with TRBJ1-1, with no clear D. Trimming took off 3 bases at V and 7 bases at J, with 11 bases between the two ends. Germline V gene data show CDR1 as KGHDR and CDR2 as SFDVKD. The CDR3 contains 13 residues. The CDR3 reads CATSDPWGDEAFF. CDR3 DNA: TGTGCCACCAGTGATCCATGGGGAGATGAAGCTTTCTTT.

The chain couples TRBV30 to TRBJ2-2; D not resolved. The V and J ends lost 4 bases and 8 bases respectively, with 8 bases between them. This CDR3 spans 11 amino acids. CDR1 is GTSNPN, CDR2 SVGIG, per germline (reference sequence). CDR3 coding DNA: TGTGCCTGGACCCGGGTGGGGGAGCTGTTTTTT. Translation gives CAWTRVGELFF.